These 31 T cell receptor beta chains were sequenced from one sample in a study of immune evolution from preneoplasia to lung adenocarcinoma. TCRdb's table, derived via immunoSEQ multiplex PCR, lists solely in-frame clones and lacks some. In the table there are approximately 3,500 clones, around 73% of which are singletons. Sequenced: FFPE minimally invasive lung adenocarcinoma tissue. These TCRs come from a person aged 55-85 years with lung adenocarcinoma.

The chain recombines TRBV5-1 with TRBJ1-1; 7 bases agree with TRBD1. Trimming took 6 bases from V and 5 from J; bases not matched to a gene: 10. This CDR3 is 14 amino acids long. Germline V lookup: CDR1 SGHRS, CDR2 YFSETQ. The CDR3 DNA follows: TGCGCCAGCACCATTGCAGGGGGATATACTGAAGCTTTCTTT. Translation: CASTIAGGYTEAFF.

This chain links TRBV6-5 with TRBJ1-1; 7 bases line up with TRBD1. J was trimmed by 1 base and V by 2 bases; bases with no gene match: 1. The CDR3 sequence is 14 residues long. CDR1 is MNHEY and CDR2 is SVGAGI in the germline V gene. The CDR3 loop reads CASSYGTANTEAFF. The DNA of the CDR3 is TGTGCCAGCAGTTACGGGACAGCGAACACTGAAGCTTTCTTT.

CDR3 in amino acids: CASSYFGTLGEEQYF. CDR3 DNA sequence: TGTGCCAGCAGTTACTTCGGGACCCTCGGAGAAGAGCAGTACTTC. This chain uses TRBV6-5 with TRBJ2-7; D tentatively reads TRBD1 or TRBD2 (5 bases each). Trimming left V 1 base short and J 7 bases short, with 17 bases between. This CDR3 comprises 15 residues. Germline loops: CDR1 MNHEY, CDR2 SVGAGI.

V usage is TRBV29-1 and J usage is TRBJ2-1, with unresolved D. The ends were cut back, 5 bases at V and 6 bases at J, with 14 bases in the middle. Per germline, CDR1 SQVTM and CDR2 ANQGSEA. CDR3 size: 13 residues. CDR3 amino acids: CSVSDHSPNEQFF. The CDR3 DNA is TGCAGCGTTTCCGACCATTCCCCCAATGAGCAGTTCTTC.

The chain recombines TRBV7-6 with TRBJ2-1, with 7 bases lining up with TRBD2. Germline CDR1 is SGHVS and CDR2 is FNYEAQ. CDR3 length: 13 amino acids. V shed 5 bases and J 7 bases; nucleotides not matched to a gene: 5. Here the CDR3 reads CASSREVWNEQFF. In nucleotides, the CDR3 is TGTGCCAGCAGCCGGGAGGTCTGGAATGAGCAGTTCTTC.

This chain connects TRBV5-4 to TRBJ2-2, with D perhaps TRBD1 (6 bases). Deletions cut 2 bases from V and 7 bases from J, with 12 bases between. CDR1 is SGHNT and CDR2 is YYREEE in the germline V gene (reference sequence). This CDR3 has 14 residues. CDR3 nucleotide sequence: TGTGCCAGCAGCTTTGCACAGGGTTTCGGGGAGCTGTTTTTT. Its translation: CASSFAQGFGELFF.

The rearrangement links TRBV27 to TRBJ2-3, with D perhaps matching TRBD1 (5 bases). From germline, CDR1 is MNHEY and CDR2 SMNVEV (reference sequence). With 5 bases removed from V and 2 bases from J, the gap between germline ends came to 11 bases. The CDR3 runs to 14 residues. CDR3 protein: CASSPLDITDTQYF. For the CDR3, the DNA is TGTGCCAGCAGTCCCCTGGACATCACAGATACGCAGTATTTT.

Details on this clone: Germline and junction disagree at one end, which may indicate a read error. The CDR3 DNA follows: TGTGCCAGCAGTTTTAGGTCGAGTCAGGACGAGCAGTATTTC. Its translation: CASSFRSSQDEQYF. This chain connects TRBV28 to TRBJ2-7; unclear D gene. CDR3 length: 14 residues. CDR1 MDHEN and CDR2 SYDVKM come from the germline V gene. The full variable domain, its missing parts supplied by reference TRBV28 and TRBJ2-7, is DVKVTQSSRYLVKRTGEKVFLECVQDMDHENMFWYRQDPGLGLRLIYFSYDVKMKEKGDIPEGYSVSREKKERFSLILESASTNQTSMYLCASSFRSSQDEQYFGPGTRLTVT.

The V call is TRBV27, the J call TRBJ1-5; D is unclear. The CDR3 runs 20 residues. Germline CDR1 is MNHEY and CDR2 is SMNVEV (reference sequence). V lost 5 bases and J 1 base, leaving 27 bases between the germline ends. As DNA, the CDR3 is TGTGCCAGCAGTCCTCCCGACTCTCTCTCGTTTTATAGGAGCAATCAGCCCCAGCATTTT. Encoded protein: CASSPPDSLSFYRSNQPQHF.

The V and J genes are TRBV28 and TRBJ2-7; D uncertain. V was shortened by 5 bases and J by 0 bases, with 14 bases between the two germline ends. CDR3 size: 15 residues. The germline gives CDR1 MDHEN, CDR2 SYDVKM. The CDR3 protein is CASSPPGVGSYEQYF. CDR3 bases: TGTGCCAGCAGTCCCCCCGGTGTGGGCTCCTACGAGCAGTACTTC.

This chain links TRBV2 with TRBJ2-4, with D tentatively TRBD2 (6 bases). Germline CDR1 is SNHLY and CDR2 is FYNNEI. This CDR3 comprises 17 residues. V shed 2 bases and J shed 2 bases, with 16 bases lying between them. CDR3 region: CASSEFFGGATKNIQYF. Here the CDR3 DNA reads TGTGCCAGCAGTGAATTTTTCGGCGGGGCTACCAAAAACATTCAGTACTTC.

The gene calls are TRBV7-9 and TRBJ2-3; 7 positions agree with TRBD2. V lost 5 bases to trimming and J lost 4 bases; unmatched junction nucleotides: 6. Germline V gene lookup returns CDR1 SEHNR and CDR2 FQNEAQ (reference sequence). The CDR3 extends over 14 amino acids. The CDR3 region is CASSLILASDTQYF. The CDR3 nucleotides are TGTGCCAGCAGCCTGATACTAGCGTCAGATACGCAGTATTTT.

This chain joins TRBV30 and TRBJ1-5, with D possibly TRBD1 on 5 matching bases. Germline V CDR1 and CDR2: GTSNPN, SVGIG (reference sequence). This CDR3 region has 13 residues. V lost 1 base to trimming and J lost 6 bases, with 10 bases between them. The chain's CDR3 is CAWSGQGRQPQHF. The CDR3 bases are TGTGCCTGGAGTGGCCAGGGACGTCAGCCCCAGCATTTT.

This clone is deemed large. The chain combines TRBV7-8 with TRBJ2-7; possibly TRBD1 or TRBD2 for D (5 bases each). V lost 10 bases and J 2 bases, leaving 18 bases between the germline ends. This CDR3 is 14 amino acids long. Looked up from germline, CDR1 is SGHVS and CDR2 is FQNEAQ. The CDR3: CATSLRDGPYEQYF. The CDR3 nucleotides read TGTGCCACCTCCCTCCGGGACGGGCCCTACGAGCAGTACTTC.

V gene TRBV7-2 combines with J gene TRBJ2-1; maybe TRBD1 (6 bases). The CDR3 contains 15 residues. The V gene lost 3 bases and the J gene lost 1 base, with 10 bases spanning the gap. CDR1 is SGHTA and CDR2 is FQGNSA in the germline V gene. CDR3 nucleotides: TGTGCCAGCAGCTTGCGAGGGGGTTCCTACAATGAGCAGTTCTTC. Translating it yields CASSLRGGSYNEQFF.

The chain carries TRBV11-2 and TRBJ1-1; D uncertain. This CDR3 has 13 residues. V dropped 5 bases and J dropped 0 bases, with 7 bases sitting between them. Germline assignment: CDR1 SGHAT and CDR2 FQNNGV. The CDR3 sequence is CASSPDMNTEAFF. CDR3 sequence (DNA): TGTGCCAGCAGCCCAGATATGAACACTGAAGCTTTCTTT.

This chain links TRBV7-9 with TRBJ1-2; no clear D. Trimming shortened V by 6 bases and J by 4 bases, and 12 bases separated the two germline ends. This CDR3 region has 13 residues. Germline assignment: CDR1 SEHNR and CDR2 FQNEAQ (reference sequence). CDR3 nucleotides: TGTGCCAGCAGACCAGGACCGCTCTATGGCTACACCTTC. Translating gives CASRPGPLYGYTF. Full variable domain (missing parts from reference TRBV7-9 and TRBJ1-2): DTGVSQNPRHKITKRGQNVTFRCDPISEHNRLYWYRQTLGQGPEFLTYFQNEAQLEKSRLLSDRFSAERPKGSFSTLEIQRTEQGDSAMYLCASRPGPLYGYTFGSGTRLTVV.

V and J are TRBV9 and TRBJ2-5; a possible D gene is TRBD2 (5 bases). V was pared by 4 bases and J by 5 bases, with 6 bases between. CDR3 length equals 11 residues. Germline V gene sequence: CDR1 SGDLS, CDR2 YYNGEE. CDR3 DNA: TGTGCCAGCAGCAGAGGGGAGACCCAGTACTTC. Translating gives CASSRGETQYF.

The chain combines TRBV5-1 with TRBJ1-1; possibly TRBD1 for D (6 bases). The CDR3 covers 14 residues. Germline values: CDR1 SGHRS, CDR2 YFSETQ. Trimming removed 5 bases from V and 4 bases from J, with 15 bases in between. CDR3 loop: CASRGGAGGTEAFF. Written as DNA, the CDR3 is TGCGCCAGCAGGGGGGGGGCAGGAGGCACTGAAGCTTTCTTT.

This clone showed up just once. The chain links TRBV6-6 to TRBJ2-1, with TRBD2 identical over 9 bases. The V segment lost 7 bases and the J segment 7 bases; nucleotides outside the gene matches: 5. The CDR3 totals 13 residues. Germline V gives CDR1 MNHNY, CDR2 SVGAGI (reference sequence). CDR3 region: CASTTLAGNEQFF. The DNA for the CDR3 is TGTGCCAGCACTACCCTAGCGGGGAATGAGCAGTTCTTC.

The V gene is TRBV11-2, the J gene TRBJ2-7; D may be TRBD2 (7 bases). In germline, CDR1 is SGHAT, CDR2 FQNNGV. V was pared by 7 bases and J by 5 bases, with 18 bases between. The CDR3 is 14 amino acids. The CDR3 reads CASNPSGGGDEQYF. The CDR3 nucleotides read TGTGCCAGCAATCCATCTGGCGGGGGCGACGAGCAGTACTTC. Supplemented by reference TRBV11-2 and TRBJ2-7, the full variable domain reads EAGVAQSPRYKIIEKRQSVAFWCNPISGHATLYWYQQILGQGPKLLIQFQNNGVVDDSQLPKDRFSAERLKGVDSTLKIQPAKLEDSAVYLCASNPSGGGDEQYFGPGTRLTVT.

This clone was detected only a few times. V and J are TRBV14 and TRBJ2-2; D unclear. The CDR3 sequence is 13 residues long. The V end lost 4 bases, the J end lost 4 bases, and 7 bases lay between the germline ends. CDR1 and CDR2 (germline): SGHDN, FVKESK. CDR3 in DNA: TGTGCCAGCAGCCCGTTAGGCACCGGGGAGCTGTTTTTT. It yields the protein CASSPLGTGELFF.

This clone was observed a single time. The CDR3 spells CASSVEIGGTEAFF. The DNA of the CDR3 is TGTGCCAGCAGCGTAGAGATAGGGGGAACTGAAGCTTTCTTT. The chain combines TRBV9 with TRBJ1-1; maybe TRBD1 (6 bases). CDR1 SGDLS and CDR2 YYNGEE come from the germline V gene. Trimming left V 0 bases short and J 5 bases short, with 11 bases between. The CDR3 length is 14 residues. Full variable domain (outside the CDR3, taken from reference TRBV9 and TRBJ1-1): DSGVTQTPKHLITATGQRVTLRCSPRSGDLSVYWYQQSLDQGLQFLIQYYNGEERAKGNILERFSAQQFPDLHSELNLSSLELGDSALYFCASSVEIGGTEAFFGQGTRLTVV.

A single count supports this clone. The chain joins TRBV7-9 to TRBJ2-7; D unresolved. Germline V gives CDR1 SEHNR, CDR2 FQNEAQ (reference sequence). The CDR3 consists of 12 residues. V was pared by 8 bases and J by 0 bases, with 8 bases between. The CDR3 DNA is TGTGCCAGCCACGGAGACTCCTACGAGCAGTACTTC. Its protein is CASHGDSYEQYF.

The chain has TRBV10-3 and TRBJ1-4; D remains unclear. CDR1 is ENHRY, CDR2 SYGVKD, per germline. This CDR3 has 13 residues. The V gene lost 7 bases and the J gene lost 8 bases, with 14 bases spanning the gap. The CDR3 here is CAINPGSGEKLFF. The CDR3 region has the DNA TGTGCCATCAACCCCGGGTCAGGAGAAAAACTGTTTTTT.

The CDR3 region is CAASEGRGNTIYF. CDR3 in DNA: TGTGCCGCTAGTGAGGGCCGGGGAAACACCATATATTTT. The chain combines TRBV6-1 with TRBJ1-3; no definite D call. This CDR3 is 13 amino acids long. Germline V gene data show CDR1 as MNHNS and CDR2 as SASEGT. Trimming removed 11 bases at V and 4 bases at J, with 15 bases between.

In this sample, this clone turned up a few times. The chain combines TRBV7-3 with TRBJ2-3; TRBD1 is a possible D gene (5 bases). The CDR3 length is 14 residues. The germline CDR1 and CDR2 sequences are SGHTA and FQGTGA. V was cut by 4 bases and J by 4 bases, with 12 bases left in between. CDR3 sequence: CASSSQGDSDTQYF. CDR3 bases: TGTGCCAGCAGCTCACAAGGGGATTCAGATACGCAGTATTTT.

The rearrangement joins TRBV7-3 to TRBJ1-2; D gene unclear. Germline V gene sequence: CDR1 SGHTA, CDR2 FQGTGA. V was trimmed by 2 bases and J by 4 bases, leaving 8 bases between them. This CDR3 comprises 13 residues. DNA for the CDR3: TGTGCCAGCAGCTTACCCGGGTTCTATGGCTACACCTTC. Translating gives CASSLPGFYGYTF.

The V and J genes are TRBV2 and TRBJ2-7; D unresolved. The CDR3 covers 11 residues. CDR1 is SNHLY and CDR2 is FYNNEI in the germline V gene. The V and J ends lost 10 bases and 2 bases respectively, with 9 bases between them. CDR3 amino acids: CAIPTAYEQYF. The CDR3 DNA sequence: TGTGCCATCCCAACCGCCTACGAGCAGTACTTC.

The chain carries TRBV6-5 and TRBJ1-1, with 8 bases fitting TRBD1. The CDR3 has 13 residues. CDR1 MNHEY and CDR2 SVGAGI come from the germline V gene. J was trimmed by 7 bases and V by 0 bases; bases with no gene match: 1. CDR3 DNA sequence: TGTGCCAGCAGTTACTCGGGGACAGGTGAAGCTTTCTTT. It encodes CASSYSGTGEAFF.

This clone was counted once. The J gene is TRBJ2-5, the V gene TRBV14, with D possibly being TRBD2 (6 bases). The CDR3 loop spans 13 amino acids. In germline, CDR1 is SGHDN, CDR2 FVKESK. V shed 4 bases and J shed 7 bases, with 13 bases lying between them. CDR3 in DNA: TGTGCCAGCAGCCCTAGACTAGAAGGGACCCAGTACTTC. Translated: CASSPRLEGTQYF.